Included here is one T cell receptor beta chain sequence, with context. V gave up 3 bases and J gave up 3 bases, with 19 bases separating them. This CDR3 is built from 16 residues. Germline assignment: CDR1 SGHNT and CDR2 YYREEE (reference sequence). The second PCR ran roughly 6 to 12 cycles with a sample-barcoded 5' primer and J-beta primers. The authors tagged each cDNA molecule using a template-switch adaptor with 12 random nucleotides. MiXCR, run by TCRdb on the 5' RACE reads, gives a single entry per CDR3 protein. The sample records 1.4 million or so distinct CDR3 sequences, approximately 43% being singletons. This sample is drawn from a study of blood T cells in healthy people across ages.

What was sequenced was blood. The receptor was isolated from a woman in her late teens or twenties in good health. V and J are TRBV5-4 and TRBJ2-7; D is possibly TRBD2 (6 bases). The CDR3 sequence is CASSSPTGVGHYEQYF. The CDR3 bases are TGTGCCAGCAGCTCGCCCACGGGGGTAGGCCACTACGAGCAGTACTTC.